These T cell receptor beta chains were read from a single sample in a study of blood T cell repertoires in COVID-19. Produced via immunoSEQ multiplex PCR; TCRdb's table is partial and in-frame only. The sample lists around 190,000 clones; 70% to 90% were seen once. Material: PBMCs or T cells enriched from blood (not recorded which). The origin of the receptors is a woman in her thirties or forties in a cohort exposed to, infected with or recovered from COVID-19 (not recorded which). Each CDR3 is given with its conserved first and last residue. A D gene is named only where the DNA matches it firmly. A row's size may be missing; if present it is once, few, many or a size class.

D	V	J	size	CDR3	DNA
.	TRBV15	TRBJ1-1	.	CATSRQGRSVTEAFF	TGTGCCACCAGCAGGCAGGGGAGAAGTGTCACTGAAGCTTTCTTT
.	TRBV10-3	TRBJ1-3	few	CAILVGNTIYF	TGTGCCATCTTAGTGGGAAACACCATATATTTT
TRBD2	TRBV6-2/TRBV6-3	TRBJ2-5	.	CASSFPSGRAGGETQYF	TGTGCCAGCAGTTTCCCTAGCGGGAGGGCCGGAGGAGAGACCCAGTACTTC
.	TRBV6-5	TRBJ1-4	.	CASGRGSTNEKLFF	TGTGCCAGCGGCCGAGGGTCAACTAATGAAAAACTGTTTTTT
.	TRBV9	TRBJ2-7	.	CASSPSGTTEQYF	TGTGCCAGCAGCCCATCCGGGACAACCGAGCAGTACTTC
.	TRBV10-3	TRBJ1-4	.	CAISEGLQGEKLFF	TGTGCCATCAGTGAGGGACTCCAGGGGGAAAAACTGTTTTTT
TRBD2	TRBV6-5	TRBJ2-3	.	CASQVSGGSDTQYF	TGTGCCAGCCAGGTCAGCGGGGGCTCAGATACGCAGTATTTT
.	TRBV19	TRBJ2-6	.	CASTLSGANVLTF	TGTGCCAGTACCCTATCTGGGGCCAACGTCCTGACTTTC
.	TRBV19	TRBJ2-2	.	CASKMGWRDTGELFF	TGTGCCAGTAAGATGGGTTGGAGGGACACCGGGGAGCTGTTTTTT
TRBD1	TRBV10-1	TRBJ1-1	.	CASSHGTGATEAFF	TGCGCCAGCAGTCACGGGACAGGGGCCACTGAAGCTTTCTTT
TRBD1	TRBV2	TRBJ2-7	.	CASLGDRGSSYEQYF	TGTGCCAGCTTGGGGGACAGGGGGAGCTCCTACGAGCAGTACTTC
TRBD1	TRBV7-6	TRBJ2-7	.	CASSPQGVEQYF	TGTGCCAGCAGCCCACAGGGGGTCGAGCAGTACTTC
TRBD1	TRBV14	TRBJ2-7	.	CASSARDRAVDEQYF	TGTGCCAGCAGCGCCCGGGACAGGGCTGTCGACGAGCAGTACTTC
TRBD2	TRBV7-9	TRBJ2-3	.	CASSLGREWTDTQYF	TGTGCCAGCAGCTTAGGGCGGGAGTGGACAGATACGCAGTATTTT
TRBD1	TRBV3-1/TRBV3-2	TRBJ2-5	.	CASSQDRAAETQYF	TGTGCCAGCAGCCAGGACAGGGCGGCAGAGACCCAGTACTTC
.	TRBV19	TRBJ1-2	.	CASTPDSRAYGYTF	TGTGCCAGTACCCCGGACAGTCGGGCATATGGCTACACCTTC
.	TRBV7-9	TRBJ2-1	.	CASSVYNEQFF	TGTGCCAGCAGCGTATACAATGAGCAGTTCTTC
.	TRBV2	TRBJ1-1	.	CASSDISPREAFF	TGTGCCAGCAGTGATATTAGCCCCCGTGAAGCTTTCTTT
TRBD1	TRBV19	TRBJ1-2	.	CASSSGTGLGNYGYTF	TGTGCCAGTAGTTCCGGGACAGGGTTGGGCAACTATGGCTACACCTTC
.	TRBV29-1	TRBJ2-7	.	CSVEGRRGYEQYF	TGCAGCGTTGAAGGCCGGAGAGGGTACGAGCAGTACTTC
TRBD1	TRBV9	TRBJ2-7	.	CASSARDRDYEQYF	TGTGCCAGCAGCGCCAGGGACAGGGACTACGAGCAGTACTTC
.	TRBV6-6	TRBJ2-7	.	CASSYPVGDGEQYF	TGTGCCAGCAGTTACCCTGTAGGCGACGGGGAGCAGTACTTC
TRBD2	TRBV27	TRBJ2-7	.	CASSRRGISYEQYF	TGTGCCAGCAGTAGGCGGGGGATCTCCTACGAGCAGTACTTC
.	TRBV13	TRBJ1-5	once	CASSYGQHSNQPQHF	TGTGCCAGCAGCTACGGACAGCATAGCAATCAGCCCCAGCATTTT
.	TRBV7-9	TRBJ1-2	.	CASSLGLGATVYGYTF	TGTGCCAGCAGCTTAGGGCTGGGGGCTACGGTCTATGGCTACACCTTC
.	TRBV19	TRBJ2-1	.	CASSIISNEQFF	TGTGCCAGTAGTATTATCTCCAATGAGCAGTTCTTC
TRBD2	TRBV10-2	TRBJ2-1	.	CASSEVAGGSINEQFF	TGCGCCAGCAGTGAGGTTGCGGGAGGGTCGATCAATGAGCAGTTCTTC
TRBD1	TRBV10-3	TRBJ1-1	.	CATLDRGGTEAFF	TGTGCCACCCTGGACAGGGGAGGGACTGAAGCTTTCTTT
.	TRBV13	TRBJ1-1	.	CASSLRSVDTEAFF	TGTGCCAGCAGCTTAAGGAGCGTGGACACTGAAGCTTTCTTT
TRBD2	TRBV4-2	TRBJ2-1	few	CASSQGPTSGPNEQFF	TGTGCCAGCAGCCAAGGCCCGACTAGCGGGCCCAATGAGCAGTTCTTC
.	TRBV6-5	TRBJ2-3	.	CASHKGVEDTQYF	TGTGCCAGCCATAAGGGGGTGGAGGATACGCAGTATTTT
TRBD1	TRBV27	TRBJ2-7	.	CASSPRQGDGEQYF	TGTGCCAGCAGTCCTCGACAGGGTGATGGCGAGCAGTACTTC
.	TRBV29-1	TRBJ2-7	.	CSAVYMASEQYF	TGCAGCGCCGTGTATATGGCCTCCGAGCAGTACTTC
TRBD2	TRBV29-1	TRBJ2-3	.	CSVALAGGTTDTQYF	TGCAGCGTTGCACTAGCGGGGGGTACAACAGATACGCAGTATTTT
.	TRBV24-1	TRBJ2-7	.	CATSDPDKSYEQYF	TGTGCCACCAGTGACCCAGACAAGTCCTACGAGCAGTACTTC
TRBD1	TRBV28	TRBJ1-1	.	CASRAGQVNTEAFF	TGTGCCAGCAGGGCGGGACAGGTGAACACTGAAGCTTTCTTT